This TCR beta chain was identified during a study of Ad26.COV2.S vaccination and SARS-CoV-2 variants. Study as a whole: Intramuscularly, Ad26.COV2.S was given either once or twice, 56 days apart.

Overall study findings and caveats: Researchers reported similar non-spike TCR breadth in vaccine and placebo recipients.

Trimming cost V 6 bases and J 1 base; bases outside gene matches: 8. The CDR3 runs 16 residues. Per the germline V gene, CDR1 is SNHLY and CDR2 is FYNNEI. Method: immunoSEQ multiplex PCR; TCRdb's copy keeps in-frame clones and lacks some. The data contain about 480,000 clones, approximately 90% of them seen just once; the ten biggest clones take up roughly 13%. Worth noting for this clone: No antigen is known for it.

Stated treatment: around 19 received Ad26.COV2.S at low or high dose, single or two shots; 5 received placebo; per-sample allocation not given. The investigators took samples on day 63 after the first vaccine or placebo injection. The individual, an adult aged 18-55 years, was a donor in Boston. Material: peripheral blood, obtained in a trial of Ad26.COV2.S vaccine versus placebo. J is TRBJ2-7 and V is TRBV2; TRBD2 agrees at 11 bases. This receptor was obtained from a person between 18 and 60 years old who received the Ad26.COV2.S COVID-19 vaccine or a placebo. CDR3 coding DNA: TGTGCCAGCAGCGTAGCGGGAGGGCCCTCGTCCTACGAGCAGTACTTC. As protein: CASSVAGGPSSYEQYF.